Presented here are 18 T cell receptor beta chains from one specimen sequenced in a study of T cells in Graves' hyperthyroidism and ophthalmopathy. Amplification targeted TCR beta CDR3 regions from RNA transcripts. First-round RT-PCR of the TCR CDR3 relied on the HTBI primer set. TCRdb re-derived calls from the multiplex PCR reads in MiXCR, one entry per CDR3 protein. The sample lists fewer than 600,000 distinct CDR3 sequences, about 15% occurring once. Source material: blood. The receptor set was obtained from a woman aged 18-29 years with Graves' hyperthyroidism.

This clonotype was counted many times. The chain links TRBV12-3 or TRBV12-4 to TRBJ2-1; D may be TRBD2 (6 bases). The CDR3 extends over 14 amino acids. V shed 5 bases and J shed 4 bases, with 12 bases lying between them. For the CDR3, the DNA is TGTGCCAGCAGTCCTAGCGCCGCTTACAATGAGCAGTTCTTC. Its protein is CASSPSAAYNEQFF.

In this sample, this clonotype turned up many times. The rearrangement uses TRBV30 and TRBJ1-2; TRBD1 agrees at 8 bases. The CDR3 is 13 amino acids. Germline V gene data show CDR1 as GTSNPN and CDR2 as SVGIG (reference sequence). With 0 bases clipped from V and 7 bases from J, the junction kept 4 bases outside the gene matches. Here the CDR3 DNA reads TGTGCCTGGAGTGTCCAGGGGGCTTTTGGCTACACCTTC. Encoded protein: CAWSVQGAFGYTF.

This clonotype has a count of ten or more. The chain employs TRBV12-3 or TRBV12-4 and TRBJ1-3, with a possible D match to TRBD1 (5 bases). Between the trimmed V and J ends, which lost 3 bases and 5 bases, there was a span of 14 bases. The CDR3 length is 15 residues. The CDR3 DNA follows: TGTGCCAGCAGTTTCCCTTCCAGGGCGAGAAACACCATATATTTT. This translates into CASSFPSRARNTIYF.

This clonotype appeared many times. The V call is TRBV11-2, the J call TRBJ1-2, with TRBD1 identical over 9 bases. The CDR3 consists of 15 residues. Germline V lookup: CDR1 SGHAT, CDR2 FQNNGV. The V gene end was trimmed by 0 bases and the J gene end by 5 bases; junction bases not matched to a gene: 4. CDR3 in amino acids: CASSLDLGQGYGYTF. In DNA form, the CDR3 reads TGTGCCAGCAGCTTAGATTTGGGACAGGGATATGGCTACACCTTC.

This clonotype was seen repeatedly, ten times or more. This sequence joins TRBV6-2 or TRBV6-3 and TRBJ2-3; D gene uncertain. Germline V lookup: CDR1 MNHEY, CDR2 SVGEGT. There are 13 residues in the CDR3. Trimming cost V 7 bases and J 0 bases, with 8 bases left between them. CDR3 in amino acids: CASIDGSTDTQYF. Written as DNA, the CDR3 is TGTGCCAGCATTGACGGGAGCACAGATACGCAGTATTTT.

There are many counts of this clonotype. The chain couples TRBV5-1 to TRBJ1-1; TRBD1 matches at 8 bases. The CDR3 is 14 amino acids. The V segment lost 4 bases and the J segment 7 bases; nucleotides outside the gene matches: 9. Looked up from germline, CDR1 is SGHRS and CDR2 is YFSETQ. The DNA of the CDR3 is TGCGCCAGCAGCAAAAATACCGGGACAGGTGAAGCTTTCTTT. Its translation is CASSKNTGTGEAFF.

The table lists this clonotype with a few counts. The chain recombines TRBV20-1 with TRBJ1-2; TRBD1 matches at 9 bases. Germline loops: CDR1 DFQATT, CDR2 SNEGSKA (reference sequence). The CDR3 runs to 17 residues. Unmatched junction bases numbered 13, after V lost 1 base and J lost 4 bases. CDR3 in amino acids: CSARVISRTGASYGYTF. As DNA, the CDR3 is TGCAGTGCTAGAGTCATCTCCAGGACAGGGGCTTCCTATGGCTACACCTTC.

Many counts were recorded for this clonotype. J is TRBJ1-5 and V is TRBV3-1, with D perhaps matching TRBD1 (6 bases). Germline-derived CDR1 and CDR2 are LGHDT and YNNKEL (reference sequence). CDR3 length equals 14 residues. V lost 1 base and J lost 3, with 7 bases in between. The CDR3, as DNA: TGTGCCAGCAGCCAAGCAGGGGACAATCAGCCCCAGCATTTT. Protein sequence: CASSQAGDNQPQHF.

The chain couples TRBV20-1 to TRBJ2-7; TRBD1 matches at 7 bases. V lost 3 bases and J lost 3; bases outside the gene matches: 2. Germline CDR1 DFQATT, CDR2 SNEGSKA (reference sequence). CDR3 length equals 12 residues. CDR3 nucleotides: TGCAGTGCTAGGACAGGGAACTACGAGCAGTACTTC. Translated, it gives CSARTGNYEQYF.

Regarding this clonotype: This clone may be a read error of a much larger clone one base away. The rearrangement links TRBV11-3 to TRBJ2-7; 7 bases align to TRBD2. This CDR3 comprises 14 residues. CDR1 and CDR2 from the germline V gene are SGHNT and YENEEA. Trimming cost V 8 bases and J 2 bases; bases outside gene matches: 9. CDR3 in DNA: TGTGCCAGCCAATGGGGGAGGGCCCCCTACGAGCAGTACTTC. Protein product: CASQWGRAPYEQYF.

This clonotype was recorded many times. The CDR3, as DNA: TGCAGTGCTAGTGAACTAGCGGGCACCTACAATGAGCAGTTCTTC. Amino acids: CSASELAGTYNEQFF. The rearrangement joins TRBV20-1 to TRBJ2-1; TRBD2 aligns across 9 bases. The J segment lost 2 bases and the V segment lost 3 bases, leaving 5 bases of the junction unmatched. The CDR3 length is 15 residues. Germline V CDR1 and CDR2: DFQATT, SNEGSKA (reference sequence).

This chain uses TRBV18 with TRBJ2-5, with D perhaps TRBD2 (6 bases). Trimming left V 4 bases short and J 5 bases short, with 14 bases between. CDR3 length equals 14 residues. Per germline, CDR1 KGHSH and CDR2 LQKENI. The CDR3 DNA is TGTGCCAGCTCACAGACGGCGGAGGGGGAGACCCAGTACTTC. This translates into CASSQTAEGETQYF.

This clonotype occurred a few times. This chain uses TRBV20-1 with TRBJ2-1; D unclear. Germline V lookup: CDR1 DFQATT, CDR2 SNEGSKA (reference sequence). V dropped 5 bases and J dropped 9 bases, with 8 bases sitting between them. The CDR3 runs 10 residues. CDR3 loop: CSARNFEQFF. CDR3 DNA sequence: TGCAGTGCTCGTAATTTTGAGCAGTTCTTC.

This clonotype was recorded many times. The genes are TRBV2 and TRBJ1-2, with D unclear. V gave up 3 bases and J gave up 8 bases, with 10 bases separating them. CDR1 SNHLY and CDR2 FYNNEI come from the germline V gene. The CDR3 contains 12 residues. The CDR3 loop reads CASSDLGEGYTF. The CDR3, as DNA: TGTGCCAGCAGTGATCTGGGCGAGGGCTACACCTTC.

Many counts were recorded for this clonotype. V usage is TRBV12-3 or TRBV12-4 and J usage is TRBJ2-2; D is ambiguous. The CDR3 runs to 13 residues. V dropped 5 bases and J dropped 5 bases, with 9 bases sitting between them. The CDR3 reads CASSLTNTGELFF. CDR3 bases: TGTGCCAGCAGTCTCACAAATACCGGGGAGCTGTTTTTT.

This clonotype was recorded at least ten times. V is TRBV5-1 and J is TRBJ2-2; perhaps TRBD2 as D (7 bases). This CDR3 has 15 residues. V was pared by 6 bases and J by 3 bases, with 15 bases between. Germline lookup yields CDR1 SGHRS and CDR2 YFSETQ. CDR3 sequence: CASIGGGAYTGELFF. The CDR3 DNA reads as TGCGCCAGCATCGGAGGGGGGGCCTACACCGGGGAGCTGTTTTTT.

This clonotype was detected ten times or more. The chain employs TRBV18 and TRBJ1-5, with D uncertain. CDR1 and CDR2 (germline): KGHSH, LQKENI. Deletions cut 4 bases from V and 7 bases from J, with 14 bases between. The CDR3 length is 14 residues. DNA of the CDR3: TGTGCCAGCTCACAGGGTTTTCCTCAGCAGCCCCAGCATTTT. Amino acids: CASSQGFPQQPQHF. The complete variable domain, with remaining parts taken from reference TRBV18 and TRBJ1-5, reads NAGVMQNPRHLVRRRGQEARLRCSPMKGHSHVYWYRQLPEEGLKFMVYLQKENIIDESGMPKERFSAEFPKEGPSILRIQQVVRGDSAAYFCASSQGFPQQPQHFGDGTRLSIL.

The V gene is TRBV29-1, the J gene TRBJ2-6; weak D call: TRBD1 (7 bases). Germline CDR1 and CDR2: SQVTM and ANQGSEA. Trimming left V 6 bases short and J 2 bases short, with 14 bases between. This CDR3 is 15 amino acids long. In DNA form, the CDR3 reads TGCAGCGTCCCAGGGGGGAGCACTGGGGCCAACGTCCTGACTTTC. Encoded protein: CSVPGGSTGANVLTF.